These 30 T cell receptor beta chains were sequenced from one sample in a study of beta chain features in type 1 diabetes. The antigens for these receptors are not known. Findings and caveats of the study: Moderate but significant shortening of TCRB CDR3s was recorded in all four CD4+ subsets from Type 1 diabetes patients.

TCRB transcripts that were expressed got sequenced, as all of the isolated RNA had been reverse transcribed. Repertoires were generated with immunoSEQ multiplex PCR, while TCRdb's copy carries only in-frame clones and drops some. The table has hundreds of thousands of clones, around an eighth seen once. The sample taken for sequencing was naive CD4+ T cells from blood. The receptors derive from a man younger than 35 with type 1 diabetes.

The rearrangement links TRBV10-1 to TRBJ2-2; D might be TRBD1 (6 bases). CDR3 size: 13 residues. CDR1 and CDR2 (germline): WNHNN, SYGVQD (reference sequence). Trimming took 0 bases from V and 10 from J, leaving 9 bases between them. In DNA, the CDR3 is TGCGCCAGCAGTGAGTCGGGGGCCGTGGAGCTGTTTTTT. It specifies CASSESGAVELFF.

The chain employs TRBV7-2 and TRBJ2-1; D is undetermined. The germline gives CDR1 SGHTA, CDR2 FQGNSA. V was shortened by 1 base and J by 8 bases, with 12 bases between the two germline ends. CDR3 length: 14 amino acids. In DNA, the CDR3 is TGTGCCAGCAGCTTAGTCTTGCTAGGACATGAGCAGTTCTTC. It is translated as CASSLVLLGHEQFF.

CDR3: CASSERGGDEAFF. The CDR3 DNA reads TGTGCCAGCAGTGAACGGGGTGGGGATGAAGCTTTCTTT. The V call is TRBV2, the J call TRBJ1-1; D remains ambiguous. The CDR3 runs 13 residues. Trimming shortened V by 2 bases and J by 7 bases, and 11 bases separated the two germline ends. CDR1 is SNHLY and CDR2 is FYNNEI in the germline V gene. Using reference TRBV2 and TRBJ1-1 for the parts outside the CDR3, the full variable domain is EPEVTQTPSHQVTQMGQEVILRCVPISNHLYFYWYRQILGQKVEFLVSFYNNEISEKSEIFDDQFSVERPDGSNFTLKIRSTKLEDSAMYFCASSERGGDEAFFGQGTRLTVV.

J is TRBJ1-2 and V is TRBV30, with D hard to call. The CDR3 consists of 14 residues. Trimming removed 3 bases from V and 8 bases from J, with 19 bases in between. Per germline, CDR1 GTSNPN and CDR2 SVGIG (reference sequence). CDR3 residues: CAWRPVTGVRGYTF. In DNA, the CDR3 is TGTGCCTGGAGACCCGTCACGGGAGTTAGGGGCTACACCTTC.

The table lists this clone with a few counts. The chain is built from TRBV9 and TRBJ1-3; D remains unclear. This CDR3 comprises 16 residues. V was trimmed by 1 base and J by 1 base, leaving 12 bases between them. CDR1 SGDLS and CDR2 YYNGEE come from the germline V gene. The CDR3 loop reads CASSVTLGQSGNTIYF. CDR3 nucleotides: TGTGCCAGCAGCGTAACTTTGGGCCAGTCTGGAAACACCATATATTTT.

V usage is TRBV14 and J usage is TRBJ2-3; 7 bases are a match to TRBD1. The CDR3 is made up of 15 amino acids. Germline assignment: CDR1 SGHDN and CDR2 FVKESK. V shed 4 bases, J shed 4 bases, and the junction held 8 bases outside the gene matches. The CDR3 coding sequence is TGTGCCAGCAGCCCGCGACAGGGATCGGCAGATACGCAGTATTTT. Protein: CASSPRQGSADTQYF.

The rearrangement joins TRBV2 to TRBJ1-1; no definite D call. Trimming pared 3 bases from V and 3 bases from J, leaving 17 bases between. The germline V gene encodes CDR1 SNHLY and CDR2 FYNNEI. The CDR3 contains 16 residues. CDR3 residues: CASSDPPLAGYTEAFF. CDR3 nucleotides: TGTGCCAGCAGTGATCCCCCACTTGCAGGTTACACTGAAGCTTTCTTT. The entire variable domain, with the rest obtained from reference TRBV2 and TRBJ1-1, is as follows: EPEVTQTPSHQVTQMGQEVILRCVPISNHLYFYWYRQILGQKVEFLVSFYNNEISEKSEIFDDQFSVERPDGSNFTLKIRSTKLEDSAMYFCASSDPPLAGYTEAFFGQGTRLTVV.

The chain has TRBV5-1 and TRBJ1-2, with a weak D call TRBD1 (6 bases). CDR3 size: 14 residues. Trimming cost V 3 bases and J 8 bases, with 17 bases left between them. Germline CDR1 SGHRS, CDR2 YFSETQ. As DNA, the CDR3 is TGCGCCAGCAGCTCAGGACAGACAACGCGGGGCTACACCTTC. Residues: CASSSGQTTRGYTF.

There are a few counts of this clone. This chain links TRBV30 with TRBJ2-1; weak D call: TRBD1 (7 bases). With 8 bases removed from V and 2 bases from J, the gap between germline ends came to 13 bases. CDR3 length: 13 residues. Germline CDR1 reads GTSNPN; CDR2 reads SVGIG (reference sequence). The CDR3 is CAGQGGTYNEQFF. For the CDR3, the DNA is TGTGCCGGGCAGGGGGGCACCTACAATGAGCAGTTCTTC.

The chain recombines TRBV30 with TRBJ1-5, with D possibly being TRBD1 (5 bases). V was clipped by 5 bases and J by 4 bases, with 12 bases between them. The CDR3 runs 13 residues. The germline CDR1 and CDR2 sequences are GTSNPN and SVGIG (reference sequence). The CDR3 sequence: CAWAGTGNQPQHF. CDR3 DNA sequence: TGTGCCTGGGCAGGGACGGGAAATCAGCCCCAGCATTTT.

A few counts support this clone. For the CDR3, the DNA is TGTGCCAGCAGTTACTCGGGACACTACGAGCAGTACTTC. Amino acids: CASSYSGHYEQYF. The chain uses TRBV6-5 and TRBJ2-7; maybe TRBD1 (6 bases). V dropped 0 bases and J dropped 3 bases, with 6 bases sitting between them. This CDR3 comprises 13 residues. CDR1 is MNHEY, CDR2 SVGAGI, per germline.

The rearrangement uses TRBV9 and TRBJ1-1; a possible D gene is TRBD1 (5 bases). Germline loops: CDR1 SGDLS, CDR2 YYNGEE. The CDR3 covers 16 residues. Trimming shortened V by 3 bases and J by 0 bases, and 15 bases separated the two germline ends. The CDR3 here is CASSAQGPTVNTEAFF. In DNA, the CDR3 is TGTGCCAGCAGCGCCCAGGGTCCGACGGTGAACACTGAAGCTTTCTTT.

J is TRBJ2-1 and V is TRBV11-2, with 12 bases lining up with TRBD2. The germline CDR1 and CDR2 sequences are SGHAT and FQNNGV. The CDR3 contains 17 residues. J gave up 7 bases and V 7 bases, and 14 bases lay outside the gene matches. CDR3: CASTPGLAGPRGNEQFF. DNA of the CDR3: TGTGCCAGCACCCCGGGACTAGCGGGCCCTCGGGGGAATGAGCAGTTCTTC.

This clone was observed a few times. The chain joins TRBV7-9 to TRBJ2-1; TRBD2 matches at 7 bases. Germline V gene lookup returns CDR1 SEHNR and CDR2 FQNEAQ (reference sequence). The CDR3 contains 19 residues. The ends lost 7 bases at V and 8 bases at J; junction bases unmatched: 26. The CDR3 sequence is CASTVRLTGAGRATDEQFF. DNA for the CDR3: TGTGCCAGCACCGTACGATTAACGGGAGCGGGGAGGGCCACCGATGAGCAGTTCTTC. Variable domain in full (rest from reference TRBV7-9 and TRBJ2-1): DTGVSQNPRHKITKRGQNVTFRCDPISEHNRLYWYRQTLGQGPEFLTYFQNEAQLEKSRLLSDRFSAERPKGSFSTLEIQRTEQGDSAMYLCASTVRLTGAGRATDEQFFGPGTRLTVL.

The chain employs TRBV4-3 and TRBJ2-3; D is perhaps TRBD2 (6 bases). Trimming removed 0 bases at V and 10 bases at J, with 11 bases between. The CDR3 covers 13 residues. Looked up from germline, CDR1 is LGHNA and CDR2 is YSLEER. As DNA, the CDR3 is TGCGCCAGCAGCCAAGAAGGTAGCGGTGCGCAGTATTTT. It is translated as CASSQEGSGAQYF.

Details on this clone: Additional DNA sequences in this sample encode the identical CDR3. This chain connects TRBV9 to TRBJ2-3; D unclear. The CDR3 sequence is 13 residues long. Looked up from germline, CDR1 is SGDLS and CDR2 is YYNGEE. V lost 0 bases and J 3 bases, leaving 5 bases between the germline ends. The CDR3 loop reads CASSVVGTDTQYF. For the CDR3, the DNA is TGTGCCAGCAGCGTAGTTGGTACAGATACGCAGTATTTT.

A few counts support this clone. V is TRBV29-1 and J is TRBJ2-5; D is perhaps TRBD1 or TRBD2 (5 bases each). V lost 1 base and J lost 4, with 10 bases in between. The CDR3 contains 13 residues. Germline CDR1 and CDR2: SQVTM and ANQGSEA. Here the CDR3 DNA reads TGCAGCGTTGAAGTTGGGGGTTCAGAGACCCAGTACTTC. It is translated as CSVEVGGSETQYF. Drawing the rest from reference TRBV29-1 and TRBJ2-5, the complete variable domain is SAVISQKPSRDICQRGTSLTIQCQVDSQVTMMFWYRQQPGQSLTLIATANQGSEATYESGFVIDKFPISRPNLTFSTLTVSNMSPEDSSIYLCSVEVGGSETQYFGPGTRLLVL.

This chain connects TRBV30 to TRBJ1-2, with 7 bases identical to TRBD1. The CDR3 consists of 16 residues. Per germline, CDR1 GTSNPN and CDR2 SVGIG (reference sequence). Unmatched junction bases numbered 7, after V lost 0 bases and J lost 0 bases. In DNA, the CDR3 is TGTGCCTGGAGTGTAGTGTCAGGGGGAGCTAACTATGGCTACACCTTC. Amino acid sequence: CAWSVVSGGANYGYTF.

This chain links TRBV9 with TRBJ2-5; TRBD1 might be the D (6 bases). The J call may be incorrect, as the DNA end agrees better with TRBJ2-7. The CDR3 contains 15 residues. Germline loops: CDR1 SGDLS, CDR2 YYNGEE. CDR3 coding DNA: TGTGCCAGCAGCGTAGAACAGGGCTGGTCCTACGAGCAGTACTTC. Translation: CASSVEQGWSYEQYF.

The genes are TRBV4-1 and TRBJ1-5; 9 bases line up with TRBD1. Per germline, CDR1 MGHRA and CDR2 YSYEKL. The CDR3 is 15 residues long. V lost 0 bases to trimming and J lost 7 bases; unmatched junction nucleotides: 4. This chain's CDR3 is CASSQDGQGRQPQHF. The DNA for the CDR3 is TGCGCCAGCAGCCAAGATGGACAGGGGCGACAGCCCCAGCATTTT.

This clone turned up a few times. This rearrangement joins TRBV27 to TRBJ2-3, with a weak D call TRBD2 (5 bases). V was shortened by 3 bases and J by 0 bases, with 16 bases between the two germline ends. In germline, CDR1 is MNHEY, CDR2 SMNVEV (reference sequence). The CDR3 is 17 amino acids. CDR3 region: CASSLLPPAVSTDTQYF. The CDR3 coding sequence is TGTGCCAGCAGTTTGTTACCCCCAGCGGTTAGCACAGATACGCAGTATTTT.

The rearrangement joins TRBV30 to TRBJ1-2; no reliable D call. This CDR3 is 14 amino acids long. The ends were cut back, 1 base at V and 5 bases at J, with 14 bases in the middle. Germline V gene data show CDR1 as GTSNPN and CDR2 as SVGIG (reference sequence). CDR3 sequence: CAWSGAFLAYGYTF. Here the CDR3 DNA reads TGTGCCTGGAGTGGGGCTTTTCTGGCTTATGGCTACACCTTC.

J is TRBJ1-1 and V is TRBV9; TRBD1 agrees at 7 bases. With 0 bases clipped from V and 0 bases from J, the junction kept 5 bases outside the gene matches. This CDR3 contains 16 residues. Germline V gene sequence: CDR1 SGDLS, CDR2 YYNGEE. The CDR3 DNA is TGTGCCAGCAGCGTAGGCAGGGGGAATATGAACACTGAAGCTTTCTTT. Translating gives CASSVGRGNMNTEAFF.

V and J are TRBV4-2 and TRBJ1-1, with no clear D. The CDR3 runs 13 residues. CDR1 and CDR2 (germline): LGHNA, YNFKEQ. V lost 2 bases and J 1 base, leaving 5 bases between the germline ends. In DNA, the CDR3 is TGTGCCAGCAGCCAACAGTCGAACACTGAAGCTTTCTTT. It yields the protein CASSQQSNTEAFF.

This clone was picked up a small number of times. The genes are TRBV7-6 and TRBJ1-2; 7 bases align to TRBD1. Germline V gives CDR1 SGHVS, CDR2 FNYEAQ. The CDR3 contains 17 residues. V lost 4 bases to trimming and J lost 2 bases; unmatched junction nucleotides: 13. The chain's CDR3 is CASSSSGGLSTNYGYTF. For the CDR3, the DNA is TGTGCCAGCAGCTCGTCAGGGGGACTCTCCACCAACTATGGCTACACCTTC.

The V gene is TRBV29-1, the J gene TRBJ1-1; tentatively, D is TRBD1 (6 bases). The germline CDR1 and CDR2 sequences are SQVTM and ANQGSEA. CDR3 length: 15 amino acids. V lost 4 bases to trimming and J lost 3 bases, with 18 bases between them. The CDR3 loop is CSVVVRGPWDTEAFF. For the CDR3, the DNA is TGCAGCGTTGTGGTCCGGGGGCCTTGGGACACTGAAGCTTTCTTT.

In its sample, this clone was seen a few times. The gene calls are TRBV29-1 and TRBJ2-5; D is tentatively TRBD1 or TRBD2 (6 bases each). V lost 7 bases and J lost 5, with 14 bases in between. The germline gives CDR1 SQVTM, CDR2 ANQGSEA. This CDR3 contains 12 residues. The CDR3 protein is CSAHEGGETQYF. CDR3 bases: TGCAGCGCCCACGAAGGGGGGGAGACCCAGTACTTC.

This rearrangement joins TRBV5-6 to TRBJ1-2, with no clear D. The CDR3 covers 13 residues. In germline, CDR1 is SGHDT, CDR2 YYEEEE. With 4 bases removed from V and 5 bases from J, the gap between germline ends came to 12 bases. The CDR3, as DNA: TGTGCCAGCAGCCCCTTTGCCGGGTATGGCTACACCTTC. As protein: CASSPFAGYGYTF.

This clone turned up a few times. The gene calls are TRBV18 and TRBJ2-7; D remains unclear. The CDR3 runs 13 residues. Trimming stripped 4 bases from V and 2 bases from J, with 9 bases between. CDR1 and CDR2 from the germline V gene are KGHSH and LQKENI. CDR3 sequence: CASSLFRTYEQYF. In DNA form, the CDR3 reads TGTGCCAGCTCACTCTTCCGAACCTACGAGCAGTACTTC. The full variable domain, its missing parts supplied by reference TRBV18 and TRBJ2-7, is NAGVMQNPRHLVRRRGQEARLRCSPMKGHSHVYWYRQLPEEGLKFMVYLQKENIIDESGMPKERFSAEFPKEGPSILRIQQVVRGDSAAYFCASSLFRTYEQYFGPGTRLTVT.

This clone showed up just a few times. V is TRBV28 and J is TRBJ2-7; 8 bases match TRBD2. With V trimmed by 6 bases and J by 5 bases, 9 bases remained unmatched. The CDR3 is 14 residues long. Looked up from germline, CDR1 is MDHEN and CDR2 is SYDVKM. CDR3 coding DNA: TGTGCCAGCAGAACCCCCGGGACTAGGAACGAGCAGTACTTC. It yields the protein CASRTPGTRNEQYF.